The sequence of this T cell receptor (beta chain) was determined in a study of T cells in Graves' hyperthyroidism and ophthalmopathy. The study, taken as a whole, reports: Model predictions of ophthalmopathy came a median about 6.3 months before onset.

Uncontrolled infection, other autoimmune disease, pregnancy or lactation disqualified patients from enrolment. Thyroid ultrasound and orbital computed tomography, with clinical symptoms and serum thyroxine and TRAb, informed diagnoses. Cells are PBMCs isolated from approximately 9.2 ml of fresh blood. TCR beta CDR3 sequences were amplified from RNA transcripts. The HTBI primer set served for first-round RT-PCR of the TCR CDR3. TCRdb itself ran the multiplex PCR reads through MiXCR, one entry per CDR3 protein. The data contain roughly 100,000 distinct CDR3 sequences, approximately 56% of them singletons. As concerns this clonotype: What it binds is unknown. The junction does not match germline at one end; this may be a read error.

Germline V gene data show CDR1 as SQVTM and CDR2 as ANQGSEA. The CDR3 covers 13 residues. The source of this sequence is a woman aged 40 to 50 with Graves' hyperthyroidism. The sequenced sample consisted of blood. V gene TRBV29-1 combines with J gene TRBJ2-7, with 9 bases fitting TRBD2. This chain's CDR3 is CSVTGTSSYEQHF. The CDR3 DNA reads TGCAGCGTGACCGGGACTAGCTCCTACGAGCAGCACTTC.